The 31 T cell receptor beta chains in this list originate from one sample, sequenced in a study of glioma-infiltrating T cells. Using RNA template, CDR3s of TCR alpha and beta were amplified with iRepertoire arm-PCR. Each CDR3 protein gets one entry after TCRdb re-called the multiplex PCR reads with MiXCR. The sample consists of approximately 400,000 distinct CDR3 sequences, roughly 41% of them appearing once. The specimen sequenced was glioma tissue, nonneoplastic brain tissue, or PBMCs (not recorded which). Every receptor here comes from a human donor with low-grade glioma or glioblastoma, undergoing nonglioma brain surgery, or in good health (not recorded which).

Concerning this clonotype: A much larger clonotype is one base distant, so this may be a read error. This chain links TRBV28 with TRBJ2-2; 8 positions match TRBD2. Germline V gene lookup returns CDR1 MDHEN and CDR2 SYDVKM. The CDR3 spans 17 residues. CDR3 in DNA: TGTGCCAGCAGTCCCTTAGCGGGACGCGCGAACACCGGGGAGCTGCTTTTT. Translating it yields CASSPLAGRANTGELLF.

On this clonotype itself: Since no conserved phenylalanine or tryptophan closes the CDR3, a read error is the likely cause. The rearrangement uses TRBV18 and TRBJ2-3, with TRBD1 identical over 8 bases. This CDR3 is 15 amino acids long. Germline loops: CDR1 KGHSH, CDR2 LQKENI. V trimming: 1 base; J trimming: 5 bases; junction bases outside the gene matches: 5. The CDR3 nucleotides are TGTGCCAGCTCACCACGACAGGGGCGGATAGATACGCAGTATCTT. It translates to CASSPRQGRIDTQYL.

V usage is TRBV19 and J usage is TRBJ2-1; TRBD2 agrees at 9 bases. The length of the CDR3 is 15 residues. Germline CDR1 LNHDA, CDR2 SQIVND (reference sequence). V dropped 3 bases and J dropped 6; count of bases not matched to a gene: 6. The CDR3 loop is CASSIVAGASNEQFF. DNA for the CDR3: TGTGCCAGTAGTATCGTAGCGGGAGCCAGCAATGAGCAGTTCTTC.

Details on this clonotype: With a much larger clone just one base away, this may be a read error. The chain couples TRBV6-2 or TRBV6-3 to TRBJ1-1; D unclear. Germline-derived CDR1 and CDR2 are MNHEY and SVGEGT. V was cut by 6 bases and J by 5 bases, with 19 bases left in between. CDR3 length equals 15 residues. The CDR3 DNA follows: TGTGCCAGCAGATACCAGCGGGCAGCTTTGACTGAAGCTTTCTTT. Translation: CASRYQRAALTEAFF.

This sequence joins TRBV11-2 and TRBJ2-1, with a possible D match to TRBD1 (5 bases). CDR1 and CDR2 (germline): SGHAT, FQNNGV. Trimming shortened V by 5 bases and J by 2 bases, and 19 bases separated the two germline ends. This CDR3 spans 17 amino acids. The CDR3 nucleotides read TGTGCCAGCAGCCGGATTTTTATGGGCAGGGCCTACAATGAGCAGTTCTTC. Encoded protein: CASSRIFMGRAYNEQFF.

In regard to this clonotype: A junction boundary mismatches the germline segment, possibly from a read error. J is TRBJ2-1 and V is TRBV20-1, with TRBD2 matching 11 bases. The germline V gene encodes CDR1 DFQATT and CDR2 SNEGSKA (reference sequence). There are 14 residues in the CDR3. The CDR3 coding sequence is TGCAGTGCTAGTGGGACTAGCGGTTACAATGAGCAGATCTTC. The encoded protein is CSASGTSGYNEQIF.

This clonotype was found many times. The rearrangement joins TRBV3-1 to TRBJ2-1; TRBD2 matches at 7 bases. Trimming took 4 bases from V and 11 from J; bases not matched to a gene: 2. CDR3 length equals 11 residues. Per the germline V gene, CDR1 is LGHDT and CDR2 is YNNKEL (reference sequence). The CDR3, as DNA: TGTGCCAGCAGCCGCAGCGGGAAGCAGTTCTTC. It codes for CASSRSGKQFF.

A few counts support this clonotype. V usage is TRBV3-1 and J usage is TRBJ2-3; D remains unclear. The CDR3 contains 12 residues. The germline CDR1 and CDR2 sequences are LGHDT and YNNKEL (reference sequence). The V end was cut by 6 bases, the J end by 2 bases, with 6 bases between. The CDR3 nucleotides read TGTGCCAGCAGTAAGATCACAGATACGCAGTATTTT. Protein sequence: CASSKITDTQYF.

This clonotype has ten or more counts. J is TRBJ2-7 and V is TRBV6-2 or TRBV6-3, with 7 positions matching TRBD1. The germline V gene has CDR1 MNHEY and CDR2 SVGEGT. V lost 2 bases and J lost 5; bases outside the gene matches: 6. This CDR3 comprises 14 residues. In DNA, the CDR3 is TGTGCCAGCAGTTACGAAGGGGGCTCAGACGAGCAGTACTTC. This encodes CASSYEGGSDEQYF.

The rearrangement uses TRBV19 and TRBJ2-7, with 8 bases matching TRBD2. This CDR3 spans 18 amino acids. Germline CDR1 and CDR2: LNHDA and SQIVND (reference sequence). V trimming: 6 bases; J trimming: 5 bases; junction bases outside the gene matches: 21. CDR3 region: CASSSRGLAGTRGHEQYF. DNA of the CDR3: TGTGCCAGTAGCTCCCGGGGGCTAGCGGGTACCCGAGGCCACGAGCAGTACTTC.

The chain has TRBV7-2 and TRBJ2-3; D gene uncertain. V lost 4 bases to trimming and J lost 0 bases, with 11 bases between them. This CDR3 contains 15 residues. Per germline, CDR1 SGHTA and CDR2 FQGNSA. CDR3 in amino acids: CASSSASASTDTQYF. CDR3 DNA sequence: TGTGCCAGCAGCTCCGCCAGCGCTAGCACAGATACGCAGTATTTT.

J is TRBJ2-7 and V is TRBV28; 8 bases agree with TRBD1. The trim removed 4 bases at V and 4 bases at J, leaving 9 bases unmatched. Germline CDR1 and CDR2: MDHEN and SYDVKM. The CDR3 length is 15 residues. This CDR3 reads CASSSPKTGDYEQYF. CDR3 in DNA: TGTGCCAGCAGTTCGCCGAAGACAGGGGATTACGAGCAGTACTTC.

This clonotype occurred many times. The rearrangement links TRBV6-2 or TRBV6-3 to TRBJ2-5; weak D call: TRBD1 (5 bases). The CDR3 consists of 13 residues. The germline V gene encodes CDR1 MNHEY and CDR2 SVGEGT. V shed 10 bases and J shed 2 bases, with 14 bases lying between them. CDR3 in DNA: TGTGCCACCTCCCGACAGATTCAAGAGACCCAGTACTTC. It codes for CATSRQIQETQYF.

Details on this clonotype: A clone one base away is much larger, so this may be a read error. The rearrangement joins TRBV6-6 to TRBJ2-7; perhaps TRBD1 as D (6 bases). This CDR3 comprises 12 residues. V was pared by 10 bases and J by 6 bases, with 16 bases between. CDR1 and CDR2 (germline): MNHNY, SVGAGI (reference sequence). CDR3: CATIGGVGEQYF. CDR3 nucleotides: TGTGCCACAATAGGGGGAGTTGGCGAGCAGTACTTC.

This chain's CDR3 is CASSLASPLLGELFF. As DNA, the CDR3 is TGTGCCAGCAGCTTAGCGAGCCCGCTCCTAGGGGAGCTGTTTTTT. The chain carries TRBV7-2 and TRBJ2-2, with D hard to call. The CDR3 totals 15 residues. V shed 0 bases and J shed 8 bases, with 13 bases lying between them. Germline V gives CDR1 SGHTA, CDR2 FQGNSA.

The V call is TRBV7-9, the J call TRBJ2-1; TRBD2 matches at 12 bases. The V gene end was trimmed by 0 bases and the J gene end by 3 bases; junction bases not matched to a gene: 3. This CDR3 contains 17 residues. Per germline, CDR1 SEHNR and CDR2 FQNEAQ (reference sequence). The CDR3: CASSLARLAGVYNEQFF. The CDR3 coding sequence is TGTGCCAGCAGCTTAGCGAGACTAGCGGGAGTCTACAATGAGCAGTTCTTC.

The sample holds one count of this clonotype. This chain uses TRBV4-2 with TRBJ2-7; 9 bases map to TRBD2. V lost 5 bases to trimming and J lost 6 bases; unmatched junction nucleotides: 17. The germline V gene has CDR1 LGHNA and CDR2 YNFKEQ. The CDR3 contains 17 residues. CDR3 amino acids: CASSLNSGSGSRGEQYF. The CDR3 coding sequence is TGTGCCAGCAGCTTGAATAGCGGGAGCGGCTCCAGGGGCGAGCAGTACTTC.

This clonotype was recorded a few times. This chain connects TRBV20-1 to TRBJ2-7; perhaps TRBD1 as D (5 bases). CDR3 size: 11 residues. Trimming shortened V by 5 bases and J by 6 bases, and 11 bases separated the two germline ends. The germline V gene encodes CDR1 DFQATT and CDR2 SNEGSKA (reference sequence). The CDR3: CSAAWGLEQYF. The CDR3 DNA sequence: TGCAGTGCTGCGTGGGGCCTCGAGCAGTACTTC.

Regarding this clonotype: One end of the junction does not line up with germline, which may come from a read error. This chain links TRBV4-3 with TRBJ2-1; the D gene is possibly TRBD2 (6 bases). Germline assignment: CDR1 LGHNA and CDR2 YSLEER. The CDR3 is made up of 17 amino acids. The CDR3 sequence: CASSQDRLGGPYNKQFF. CDR3 in DNA: TGCGCCAGCAGCCAAGATCGGCTGGGGGGACCCTACAATAAGCAGTTCTTC.

This CDR3 is CASSEEGQGGGYTF. The CDR3 nucleotides are TGTGCCAGCAGTGAAGAAGGACAGGGAGGTGGCTACACCTTC. V and J are TRBV2 and TRBJ1-2; 8 bases line up with TRBD1. V trimming: 1 base; J trimming: 7 bases; junction bases outside the gene matches: 5. Germline V gene sequence: CDR1 SNHLY, CDR2 FYNNEI. The CDR3 loop spans 14 amino acids.

The chain links TRBV28 to TRBJ2-6; D uncertain. Trimming took off 7 bases at V and 1 base at J, with 20 bases between the two ends. CDR1 is MDHEN, CDR2 SYDVKM, per germline. The CDR3 loop spans 18 amino acids. In DNA, the CDR3 is TGTGCCAGCATTCCGGTCCGTGCCCCAATATCTGGGGCCAACGTCCTGACTTTC. Translation: CASIPVRAPISGANVLTF.

The chain combines TRBV7-3 with TRBJ2-1; perhaps TRBD2 as D (5 bases). This CDR3 is built from 16 residues. V was trimmed by 5 bases and J by 1 base, leaving 15 bases between them. Germline values: CDR1 SGHTA, CDR2 FQGTGA. This chain's CDR3 is CASSRRPGSSYNEQFF. As DNA, the CDR3 is TGTGCCAGCAGCCGAAGACCGGGGTCTTCCTACAATGAGCAGTTCTTC.

This clonotype was detected many times. The chain employs TRBV28 and TRBJ2-7; 8 nucleotides agree with TRBD1. The germline gives CDR1 MDHEN, CDR2 SYDVKM. V lost 3 bases and J lost 0; bases outside the gene matches: 1. This CDR3 is 14 amino acids long. The CDR3 region is CASSFRGRSYEQYF. The CDR3 nucleotides read TGTGCCAGCAGTTTCAGGGGGCGCTCCTACGAGCAGTACTTC.

The rearrangement joins TRBV7-3 to TRBJ2-1; possible D gene TRBD2, 6 bases. V shed 4 bases and J shed 6 bases, with 13 bases lying between them. The CDR3 contains 14 residues. CDR1 is SGHTA and CDR2 is FQGTGA in the germline V gene. CDR3 amino acids: CASSSGTLTNEQFF. DNA of the CDR3: TGTGCCAGCAGCTCGGGGACTTTGACCAATGAGCAGTTCTTC.

This rearrangement joins TRBV27 to TRBJ2-2; 7 bases match TRBD2. V was pared by 5 bases and J by 4 bases, with 10 bases of the junction left unmatched. Germline lookup yields CDR1 MNHEY and CDR2 SMNVEV (reference sequence). The CDR3 runs to 16 residues. Here the CDR3 DNA reads TGTGCCAGCAGTCCAATCCCCCCGGGGGGCACCGGGGAGCTGTTTTTT. Protein product: CASSPIPPGGTGELFF.

There are many counts of this clonotype. The CDR3 sequence is CATSAEGRAFF. The CDR3 bases are TGTGCCACCAGTGCCGAAGGGAGAGCTTTCTTT. The V call is TRBV24-1, the J call TRBJ1-1, with D uncertain. Trimming shortened V by 5 bases and J by 10 bases, and 10 bases separated the two germline ends. Germline values: CDR1 KGHDR, CDR2 SFDVKD. This CDR3 region has 11 residues.

In this sample, this clonotype turned up a few times. The chain uses TRBV12-3 or TRBV12-4 and TRBJ2-7; D gene uncertain. V shed 3 bases and J shed 5 bases, with 17 bases lying between them. CDR3 length: 15 residues. The CDR3 DNA sequence: TGTGCCAGCAGTTTGCTGCGGACCCTCCGCCACGAGCAGTACTTC. Its protein product is CASSLLRTLRHEQYF.

On this clonotype: A much bigger clone sits one base away, suggesting this may be a read error. V usage is TRBV28 and J usage is TRBJ2-7, with 7 bases lining up with TRBD1. Germline lookup yields CDR1 MDHEN and CDR2 SYDVKM. The CDR3 has 14 amino acids. CDR3 protein: CAGSLLAGGYEQYF. For the CDR3, the DNA is TGTGCCGGCAGTTTGCTTGCAGGGGGCTACGAGCAGTACTTC.

The chain is built from TRBV20-1 and TRBJ1-1; D ambiguous. The CDR3 is 13 amino acids. V gave up 0 bases and J gave up 10 bases, with 15 bases separating them. Looked up from germline, CDR1 is DFQATT and CDR2 is SNEGSKA (reference sequence). CDR3 loop: CSAREWTDLGAFF. DNA for the CDR3: TGCAGTGCTAGAGAATGGACGGACCTTGGAGCTTTCTTT.

This clonotype was picked up many times. This sequence joins TRBV5-5 and TRBJ1-1; D is undetermined. Trimming left V 0 bases short and J 8 bases short, with 17 bases between. This CDR3 has 15 residues. Germline CDR1 reads SGHKS; CDR2 reads YYEKEE (reference sequence). CDR3 sequence (DNA): TGTGCCAGCAGCTTGGGAGTGTCGGATTTCTGGGAAGCTTTCTTT. It codes for CASSLGVSDFWEAFF.

This clonotype was seen ten or more times. V and J are TRBV7-2 and TRBJ1-3, with unresolved D. The CDR3 totals 14 residues. Between the trimmed V and J ends, which lost 1 base and 8 bases, there was a span of 12 bases. Looked up from germline, CDR1 is SGHTA and CDR2 is FQGNSA. The CDR3 DNA reads as TGTGCCAGCAGCTTAGATGGCCCTCTAGACACCATATATTTT. Translated: CASSLDGPLDTIYF.